A single sample is the source of the 13 T cell receptor beta chains below, sequenced in a study of shared clonotypes between healthy human individuals. Only in-frame clones appear in the TCRdb table, and some are missing; sequencing was by immunoSEQ multiplex PCR. In the table there are roughly 700,000 clones, approximately 74% of which are singletons. Sequencing was performed on memory CD4+ T cells sorted from blood. Subset specified: CD45RA-negative fraction. Every receptor here comes from a woman aged 30 to 39 in good health.

The chain carries TRBV4-1 and TRBJ1-4; no reliable D call. V lost 4 bases and J 5 bases, leaving 8 bases between the germline ends. The V gene's germline CDR1 is MGHRA and CDR2 YSYEKL. The CDR3 runs 13 residues. The CDR3 protein is CASSPQQNEKLFF. The CDR3 DNA reads TGCGCCAGCAGCCCTCAGCAGAATGAAAAACTGTTTTTT.

The V call is TRBV10-3, the J call TRBJ2-3, with 10 bases identical to TRBD1. The CDR3 extends over 16 amino acids. Germline CDR1 ENHRY, CDR2 SYGVKD. The V gene end was trimmed by 4 bases and the J gene end by 2 bases; junction bases not matched to a gene: 6. CDR3 residues: CAISARGQGHTDTQYF. CDR3 DNA sequence: TGTGCCATCAGTGCCCGGGGACAGGGGCACACAGATACGCAGTATTTT.

This chain joins TRBV6-1 and TRBJ1-2; D call uncertain. The CDR3 is 15 residues long. From germline, CDR1 is MNHNS and CDR2 SASEGT. V was pared by 0 bases and J by 2 bases, with 10 bases between. The DNA for the CDR3 is TGTGCCAGCAGTGAAGCGCCCCAAGCGAACTATGGCTACACCTTC. Its translation: CASSEAPQANYGYTF.

The chain combines TRBV5-4 with TRBJ1-1; D remains unclear. CDR3 size: 15 residues. In germline, CDR1 is SGHNT, CDR2 YYREEE (reference sequence). Trimming removed 7 bases at V and 3 bases at J, with 19 bases between. CDR3 loop: CASRRGRWEDTEAFF. Here the CDR3 DNA reads TGTGCCAGCCGAAGAGGACGTTGGGAGGACACTGAAGCTTTCTTT.

The J gene is TRBJ1-5, the V gene TRBV19, with TRBD1 as a possible D gene (6 bases). Per the germline V gene, CDR1 is LNHDA and CDR2 is SQIVND (reference sequence). With 6 bases removed from V and 0 bases from J, the gap between germline ends came to 12 bases. CDR3 length equals 15 residues. In DNA, the CDR3 is TGTGCCAGTAGCCTGACAGGAGATAGCAATCAGCCCCAGCATTTT. Translated, it gives CASSLTGDSNQPQHF. Using reference TRBV19 and TRBJ1-5 for the parts outside the CDR3, the full variable domain is DGGITQSPKYLFRKEGQNVTLSCEQNLNHDAMYWYRQDPGQGLRLIYYSQIVNDFQKGDIAEGYSVSREKKESFPLTVTSAQKNPTAFYLCASSLTGDSNQPQHFGDGTRLSIL.

The genes are TRBV19 and TRBJ1-1, with D possibly being TRBD1 (5 bases). V was pared by 5 bases and J by 0 bases, with 7 bases between. Germline assignment: CDR1 LNHDA and CDR2 SQIVND (reference sequence). This CDR3 is built from 13 residues. The DNA of the CDR3 is TGTGCCAGTAGTTGGGGGATGAACACTGAAGCTTTCTTT. Protein product: CASSWGMNTEAFF. The variable domain in full, with the rest retrieved from reference TRBV19 and TRBJ1-1, is DGGITQSPKYLFRKEGQNVTLSCEQNLNHDAMYWYRQDPGQGLRLIYYSQIVNDFQKGDIAEGYSVSREKKESFPLTVTSAQKNPTAFYLCASSWGMNTEAFFGQGTRLTVV.

The V call is TRBV28, the J call TRBJ1-4, with TRBD1 identical over 7 bases. The CDR3 loop spans 14 amino acids. V trimming: 5 bases; J trimming: 3 bases; junction bases outside the gene matches: 3. The germline V gene has CDR1 MDHEN and CDR2 SYDVKM. CDR3 protein: CASSLGQSNEKLFF. The CDR3 nucleotides are TGTGCCAGCAGTCTGGGACAGTCTAATGAAAAACTGTTTTTT.

The J gene is TRBJ2-7, the V gene TRBV28; tentatively, D is TRBD2 (6 bases). V shed 5 bases and J shed 1 base, with 15 bases lying between them. The CDR3 totals 15 residues. Looked up from germline, CDR1 is MDHEN and CDR2 is SYDVKM. As DNA, the CDR3 is TGTGCCAGCAGTCCTGGAGGGTTAGGATCCTACGAGCAGTACTTC. This codes for CASSPGGLGSYEQYF.

This clone was seen ten or more times. V usage is TRBV28 and J usage is TRBJ1-5; D perhaps matches TRBD1 (5 bases). Germline CDR1 MDHEN, CDR2 SYDVKM. The CDR3 is 13 amino acids. Between the trimmed V and J ends, which lost 7 bases and 4 bases, there was a span of 11 bases. The CDR3 DNA reads as TGTGCCAGCAATCTACAGGAGAATCAGCCCCAGCATTTT. It is translated as CASNLQENQPQHF.

This clone was counted a single time. This rearrangement joins TRBV5-1 to TRBJ2-1; D is uncertain. V gave up 2 bases and J gave up 2 bases, with 11 bases separating them. CDR3 length equals 15 residues. Germline V gene lookup returns CDR1 SGHRS and CDR2 YFSETQ. CDR3 DNA: TGCGCCAGCAGCTTTAGCACTGGGGCCTACAATGAGCAGTTCTTC. This codes for CASSFSTGAYNEQFF.

V is TRBV28 and J is TRBJ1-2; D not resolved. Germline lookup yields CDR1 MDHEN and CDR2 SYDVKM. The CDR3 loop spans 13 amino acids. V was cut by 6 bases and J by 4 bases, with 12 bases left in between. CDR3 sequence reads: CASSLGSLYGYTF. DNA of the CDR3: TGTGCCAGCAGCCTAGGGAGCCTCTATGGCTACACCTTC.

The gene calls are TRBV5-4 and TRBJ2-2; D is uncertain. The V end lost 2 bases, the J end lost 6 bases, and 8 bases lay between the germline ends. The V gene's germline CDR1 is SGHNT and CDR2 YYREEE (reference sequence). This CDR3 spans 13 amino acids. CDR3 sequence: CASSFVQPGELFF. DNA of the CDR3: TGTGCCAGCAGCTTTGTCCAGCCCGGGGAGCTGTTTTTT.

Only a few counts were recorded for this clone. The chain joins TRBV25-1 to TRBJ2-2, with D perhaps matching TRBD1 (6 bases). Looked up from germline, CDR1 is MGHDK and CDR2 is SYGVNS. V lost 11 bases, J lost 6 bases, and 19 bases lay in between. This CDR3 is built from 14 residues. CDR3 nucleotide sequence: TGTGCCGCAGCGAGGATGGGGGCCGCCGGGGAGCTGTTTTTT. This encodes CAAARMGAAGELFF.